This record looks at one T cell receptor (beta chain) sequence and its context. This CDR3 is built from 14 residues. V lost 2 bases to trimming and J lost 6 bases, with 13 bases between them. Germline assignment: CDR1 SGHVS and CDR2 FNYEAQ. CD45RO-negative, CCR7-positively selected cells formed the naive CD8 fraction, excluding terminally differentiated effector memory CD45RA+ cells. This sample was included in a study of shared clonotypes between healthy human individuals. Original methodology: Filtering differed for immunoSEQ, which gave only junction sequences without quality scores. The repertoire was sequenced with immunoSEQ multiplex PCR; TCRdb's copy has only in-frame clones and lacks some. V and J calls and clone size follow that table, whereas D and trimming were derived from the DNA. The table records about 2.2 million clones, about 93% of them present only once.

This chain links TRBV7-6 with TRBJ2-5; weak D call: TRBD1 (5 bases). This TCR was recovered from a man younger than 35 in good health. Some clones in this sample may be carry-over from other donors' samples. Sequencing input: naive CD8+ T cells from PBMCs. Here the CDR3 DNA reads TGTGCCAGCAGCTTATATGGCAGGGAAAAGACCCAGTACTTC. Translated: CASSLYGREKTQYF. The full variable domain, rest sourced from reference TRBV7-6 and TRBJ2-5, is GAGVSQSPRYKVTKRGQDVALRCDPISGHVSLYWYRQALGQGPEFLTYFNYEAQQDKSGLPNDRFSAERPEGSISTLTIQRTEQRDSAMYRCASSLYGREKTQYFGPGTRLLVL.